Following are 9 T cell receptor beta chains from one sample sequenced in a study of shared clonotypes between healthy human individuals. TCRdb keeps only in-frame clones here, not all; method: immunoSEQ multiplex PCR. The table includes about 470,000 clones, 70% to 80% detected once. The sequenced sample consisted of PBMCs. These receptors all come from a woman in her 40s in good health. Some clones in this sample may be carry-over from other donors' samples.

The rearrangement joins TRBV2 to TRBJ1-3; 11 bases are a match to TRBD1. After removal of 3 bases from V and 2 bases from J, the junction contained 3 bases not matched to a gene. This CDR3 has 16 residues. Germline V gene lookup returns CDR1 SNHLY and CDR2 FYNNEI. CDR3 residues: CASSDPGQGAGNTIYF. The CDR3 nucleotides are TGTGCCAGCAGTGATCCGGGACAGGGGGCTGGAAACACCATATATTTT.

This clone was recorded a few times. The chain couples TRBV28 to TRBJ1-5; D gene unclear. The CDR3 runs 16 residues. Germline loops: CDR1 MDHEN, CDR2 SYDVKM. V dropped 4 bases and J dropped 6 bases, with 19 bases sitting between them. The CDR3 loop reads CASSWSGLTTGQPQHF. CDR3 nucleotides: TGTGCCAGCAGTTGGTCTGGACTCACCACCGGTCAGCCCCAGCATTTT.

The chain couples TRBV18 to TRBJ2-5, with D unresolved. Germline V lookup: CDR1 KGHSH, CDR2 LQKENI. The ends were cut back, 6 bases at V and 2 bases at J, with 13 bases in the middle. This CDR3 spans 14 amino acids. The CDR3 DNA reads TGTGCCAGCTCTCCGCGCCTATTACAAGAGACCCAGTACTTC. The encoded protein is CASSPRLLQETQYF.

The chain employs TRBV19 and TRBJ1-3; tentatively, D is TRBD1 (5 bases). The CDR3 has 15 residues. Trimming stripped 3 bases from V and 2 bases from J, with 11 bases between. Germline V lookup: CDR1 LNHDA, CDR2 SQIVND (reference sequence). In DNA, the CDR3 is TGTGCCAGTAGTATGGGAGGGGCAACTGGAAACACCATATATTTT. It codes for CASSMGGATGNTIYF.

The rearrangement links TRBV6-1 to TRBJ2-1, with a weak D call TRBD2 (7 bases). The CDR3 consists of 12 residues. The V gene's germline CDR1 is MNHNS and CDR2 SASEGT. Trimming took 4 bases from V and 13 from J, leaving 14 bases between them. CDR3 in amino acids: CASSVIGGQQFF. Written as DNA, the CDR3 is TGTGCCAGCAGTGTCATCGGGGGGCAACAGTTCTTC.

The J gene is TRBJ2-5, the V gene TRBV2, with a possible D match to TRBD2 (5 bases). Per germline, CDR1 SNHLY and CDR2 FYNNEI. CDR3 length equals 15 residues. Trimming stripped 5 bases from V and 1 base from J, with 14 bases between. CDR3 residues: CASSSPLAAQETQYF. Written as DNA, the CDR3 is TGTGCCAGCAGTTCGCCCCTAGCAGCCCAAGAGACCCAGTACTTC.

The chain employs TRBV2 and TRBJ1-3; 9 nucleotides agree with TRBD1. V was clipped by 5 bases and J by 4 bases; unmatched bases: 6. The CDR3 extends over 15 amino acids. Germline CDR1 and CDR2: SNHLY and FYNNEI. CDR3 sequence (DNA): TGTGCCAGCAGTCGGGACAGGGTGGCAGGAAACACCATATATTTT. Its protein product is CASSRDRVAGNTIYF.

The chain employs TRBV6-5 and TRBJ2-5; D gene uncertain. Per germline, CDR1 MNHEY and CDR2 SVGAGI. V was cut by 5 bases and J by 5 bases, with 9 bases left in between. The CDR3 is 12 residues long. CDR3 residues: CASSVGLETQYF. CDR3 DNA: TGTGCCAGCAGTGTTGGTCTGGAGACCCAGTACTTC.

The chain is built from TRBV10-1 and TRBJ1-2; D uncertain. V lost 0 bases and J 8 bases, leaving 10 bases between the germline ends. The germline gives CDR1 WNHNN, CDR2 SYGVQD (reference sequence). The CDR3 loop spans 13 amino acids. CDR3 nucleotides: TGCGCCAGCAGTGAGTCGGTGTTTTACGGCTACACCTTC. As protein: CASSESVFYGYTF.